This T cell receptor (beta chain) was captured by sequencing in a study of Graves' ophthalmopathy and Graves' hyperthyroidism. Study-level points and caveats: The model's prediction of ophthalmopathy progression had approximately 68% sensitivity and 72% to 80% specificity. Among expanded thyroid clonotypes above 0.001 frequency, most also occurred in blood.

This clonotype was picked up many times. Its target is not known. Hyperthyroidism cases were recent diagnoses of under 2 months' duration in people aged 18 to 65. Other autoimmune diseases, uncontrolled infections, pregnancy or lactation ruled patients out of participation. Amplification of the TCR beta CDR3 regions used RNA transcripts (as template). Scientists carried out first-round RT-PCR using HTBI primers and then a second-round multiplex PCR. Each CDR3 protein is one row after TCRdb ran MiXCR on the multiplex PCR reads. The repertoire holds roughly 600,000 distinct CDR3 sequences, roughly 40% seen once, with over 3.5% in the top ten. This CDR3 comprises 14 residues. Germline CDR1 DFQATT, CDR2 SNEGSKA (reference sequence). Unmatched junction bases numbered 9, after V lost 6 bases and J lost 3 bases.

J is TRBJ2-7 and V is TRBV20-1; 9 nucleotides line up with TRBD1. The sequenced sample was peripheral blood or thyroid tissue (not recorded which). The receptor's source is an adult man with Graves' hyperthyroidism. CDR3: CSADRDRALYEQYF. CDR3 sequence (DNA): TGCAGTGCCGACCGGGACAGGGCCCTCTACGAGCAGTACTTC.